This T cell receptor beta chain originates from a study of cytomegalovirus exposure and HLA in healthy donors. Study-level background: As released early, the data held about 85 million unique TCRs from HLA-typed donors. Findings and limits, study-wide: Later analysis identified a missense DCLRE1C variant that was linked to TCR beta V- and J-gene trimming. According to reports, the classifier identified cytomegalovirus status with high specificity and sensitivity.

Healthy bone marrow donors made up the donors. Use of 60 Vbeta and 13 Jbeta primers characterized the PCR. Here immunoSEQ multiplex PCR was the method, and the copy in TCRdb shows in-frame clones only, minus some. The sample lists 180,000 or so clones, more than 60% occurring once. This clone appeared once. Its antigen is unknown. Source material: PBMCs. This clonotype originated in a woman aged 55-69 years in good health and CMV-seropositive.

The CDR3 DNA reads as TGTGCCAGCAGTGAAGTCACAGGGGGTGGAGGCTACACCTTC. This sequence encodes CASSEVTGGGGYTF. The J gene is TRBJ1-2, the V gene TRBV2; 8 nucleotides match TRBD1. This CDR3 comprises 14 residues. The trim removed 1 base at V and 8 bases at J, leaving 6 bases unmatched. CDR1 is SNHLY and CDR2 is FYNNEI in the germline V gene.